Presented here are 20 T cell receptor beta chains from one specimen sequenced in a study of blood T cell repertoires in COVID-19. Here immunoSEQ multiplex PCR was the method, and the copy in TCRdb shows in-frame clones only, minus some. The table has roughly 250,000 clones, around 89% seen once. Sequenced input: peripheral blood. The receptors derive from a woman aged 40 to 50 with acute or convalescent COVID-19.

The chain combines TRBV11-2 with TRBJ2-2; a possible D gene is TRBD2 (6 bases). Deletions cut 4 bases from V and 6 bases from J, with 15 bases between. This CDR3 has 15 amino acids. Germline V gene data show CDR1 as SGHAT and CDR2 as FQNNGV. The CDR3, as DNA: TGTGCCAGCAGCTCCTTGGCGGGGTCATCCGGGGAGCTGTTTTTT. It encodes CASSSLAGSSGELFF.

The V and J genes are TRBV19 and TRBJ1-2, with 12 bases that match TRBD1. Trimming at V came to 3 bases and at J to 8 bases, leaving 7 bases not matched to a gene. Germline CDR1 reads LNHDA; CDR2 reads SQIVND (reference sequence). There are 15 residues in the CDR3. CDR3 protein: CASSIVGQGAKGYTF. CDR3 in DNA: TGTGCCAGTAGTATTGTGGGACAGGGGGCGAAAGGCTACACCTTC. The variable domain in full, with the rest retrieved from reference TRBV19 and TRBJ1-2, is DGGITQSPKYLFRKEGQNVTLSCEQNLNHDAMYWYRQDPGQGLRLIYYSQIVNDFQKGDIAEGYSVSREKKESFPLTVTSAQKNPTAFYLCASSIVGQGAKGYTFGSGTRLTVV.

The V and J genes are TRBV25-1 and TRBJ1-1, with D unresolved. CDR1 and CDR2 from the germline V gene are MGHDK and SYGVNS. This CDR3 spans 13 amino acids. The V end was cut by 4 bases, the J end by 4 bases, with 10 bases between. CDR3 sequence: CASSGQRGTEAFF. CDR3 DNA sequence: TGTGCCAGCAGTGGGCAGAGAGGCACTGAAGCTTTCTTT.

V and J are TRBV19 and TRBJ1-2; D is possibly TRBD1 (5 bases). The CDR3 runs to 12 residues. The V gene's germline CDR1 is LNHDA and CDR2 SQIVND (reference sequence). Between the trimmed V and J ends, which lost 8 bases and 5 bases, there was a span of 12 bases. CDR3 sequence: CASRDSDYGYTF. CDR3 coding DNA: TGTGCCAGTCGAGACAGTGATTATGGCTACACCTTC. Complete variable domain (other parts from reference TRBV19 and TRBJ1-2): DGGITQSPKYLFRKEGQNVTLSCEQNLNHDAMYWYRQDPGQGLRLIYYSQIVNDFQKGDIAEGYSVSREKKESFPLTVTSAQKNPTAFYLCASRDSDYGYTFGSGTRLTVV.

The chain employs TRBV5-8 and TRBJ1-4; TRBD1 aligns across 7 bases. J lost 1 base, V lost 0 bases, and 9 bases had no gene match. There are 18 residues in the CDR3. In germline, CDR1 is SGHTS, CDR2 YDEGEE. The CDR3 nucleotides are TGTGCCAGCAGCTTGGGACAGGGAACTATACAAACTAATGAAAAACTGTTTTTT. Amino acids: CASSLGQGTIQTNEKLFF.

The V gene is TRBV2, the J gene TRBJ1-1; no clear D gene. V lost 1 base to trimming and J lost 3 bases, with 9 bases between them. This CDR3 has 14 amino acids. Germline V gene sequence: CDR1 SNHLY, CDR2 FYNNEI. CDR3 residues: CASSEGGRDTEAFF. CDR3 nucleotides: TGTGCCAGCAGTGAAGGAGGGAGGGACACTGAAGCTTTCTTT.

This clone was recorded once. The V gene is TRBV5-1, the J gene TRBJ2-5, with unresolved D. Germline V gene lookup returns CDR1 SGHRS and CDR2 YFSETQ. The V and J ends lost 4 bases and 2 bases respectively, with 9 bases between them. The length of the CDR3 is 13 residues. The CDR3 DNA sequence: TGCGCCAGCAGCCCGACCAGGCAAGAGACCCAGTACTTC. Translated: CASSPTRQETQYF. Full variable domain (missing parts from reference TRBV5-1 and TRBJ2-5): KAGVTQTPRYLIKTRGQQVTLSCSPISGHRSVSWYQQTPGQGLQFLFEYFSETQRNKGNFPGRFSGRQFSNSRSEMNVSTLELGDSALYLCASSPTRQETQYFGPGTRLLVL.

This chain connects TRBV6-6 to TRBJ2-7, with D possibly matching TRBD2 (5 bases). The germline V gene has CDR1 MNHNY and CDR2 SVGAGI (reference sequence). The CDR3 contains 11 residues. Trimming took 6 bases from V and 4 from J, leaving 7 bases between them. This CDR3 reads CASRDFYEQYV. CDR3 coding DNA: TGTGCCAGCAGGGACTTTTACGAGCAGTACGTC.

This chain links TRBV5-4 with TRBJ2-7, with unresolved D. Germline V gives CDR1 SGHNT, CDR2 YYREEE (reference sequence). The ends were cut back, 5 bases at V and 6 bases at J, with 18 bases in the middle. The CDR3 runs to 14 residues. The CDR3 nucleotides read TGTGCCAGCAGTTTAGCCGGTGCCTTGGTCGAGCAGTACGTC. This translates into CASSLAGALVEQYV.

CDR3 nucleotide sequence: TGTGCCAGTAGCCAACCCTCACCGCGCGGGGGGGTATCCCCCGGGGAGCTGTTTTTT. Translating gives CASSQPSPRGGVSPGELFF. The J gene is TRBJ2-2, the V gene TRBV19; TRBD2 matches 9 bases. In germline, CDR1 is LNHDA, CDR2 SQIVND (reference sequence). J gave up 6 bases and V 6 bases, and 20 bases lay outside the gene matches. The CDR3 has 19 residues.

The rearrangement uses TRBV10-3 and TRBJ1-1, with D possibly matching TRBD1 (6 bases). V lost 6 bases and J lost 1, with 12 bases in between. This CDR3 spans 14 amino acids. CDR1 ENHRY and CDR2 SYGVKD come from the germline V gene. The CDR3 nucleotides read TGTGCCATCAGGGAAAGGGACACGAACACTGAAGCTTTCTTT. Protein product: CAIRERDTNTEAFF.

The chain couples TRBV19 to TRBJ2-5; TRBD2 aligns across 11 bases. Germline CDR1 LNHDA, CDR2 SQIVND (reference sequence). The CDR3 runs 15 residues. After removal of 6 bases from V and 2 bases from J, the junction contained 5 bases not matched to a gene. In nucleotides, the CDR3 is TGTGCCAGTAGCCCATCTAGCGGGGGGCAAGAGACCCAGTACTTC. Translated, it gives CASSPSSGGQETQYF.

The CDR3, as DNA: TGTGCCAGCTCACCGGGACAGGATGAAAAACTGTTTTTT. Its protein is CASSPGQDEKLFF. This chain uses TRBV18 with TRBJ1-4, with 8 bases lining up with TRBD1. The germline CDR1 and CDR2 sequences are KGHSH and LQKENI. The CDR3 length is 13 residues. The ends lost 3 bases at V and 6 bases at J; junction bases unmatched: 0.

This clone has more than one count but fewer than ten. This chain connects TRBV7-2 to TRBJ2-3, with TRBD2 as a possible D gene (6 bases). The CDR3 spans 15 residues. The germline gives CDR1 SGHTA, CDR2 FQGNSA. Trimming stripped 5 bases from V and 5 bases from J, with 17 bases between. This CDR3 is CASSPGPRREDTQYF. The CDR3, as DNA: TGTGCCAGCAGCCCGGGGCCCCGGAGGGAAGATACGCAGTATTTT.

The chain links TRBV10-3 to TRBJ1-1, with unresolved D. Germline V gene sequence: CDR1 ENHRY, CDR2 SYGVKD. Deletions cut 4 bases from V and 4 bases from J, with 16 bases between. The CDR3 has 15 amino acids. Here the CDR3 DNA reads TGTGCCATCAGTGCAAACAGCTATTTGGGCACTGAAGCTTTCTTT. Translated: CAISANSYLGTEAFF.

The CDR3 loop reads CSASEGANGYTF. CDR3 nucleotides: TGCAGTGCTAGTGAGGGGGCGAATGGCTACACCTTC. The chain employs TRBV20-1 and TRBJ1-2; 7 bases are shared with TRBD1. V lost 3 bases, J lost 6 bases, and 4 bases stayed unmatched. The V gene's germline CDR1 is DFQATT and CDR2 SNEGSKA (reference sequence). The CDR3 runs to 12 residues.

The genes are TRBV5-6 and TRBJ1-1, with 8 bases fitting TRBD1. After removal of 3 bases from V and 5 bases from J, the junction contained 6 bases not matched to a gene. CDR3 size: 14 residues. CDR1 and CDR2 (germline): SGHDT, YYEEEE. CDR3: CASSWGTGGTEAFF. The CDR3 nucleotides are TGTGCCAGCAGCTGGGGAACAGGGGGAACTGAAGCTTTCTTT.

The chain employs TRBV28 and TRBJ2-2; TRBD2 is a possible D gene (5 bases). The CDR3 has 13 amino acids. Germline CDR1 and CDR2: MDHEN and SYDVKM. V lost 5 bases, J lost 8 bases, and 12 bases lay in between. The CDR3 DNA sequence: TGTGCCAGCAGTCTTCCGGGGTTTGGGGAGCTGTTTTTT. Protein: CASSLPGFGELFF.

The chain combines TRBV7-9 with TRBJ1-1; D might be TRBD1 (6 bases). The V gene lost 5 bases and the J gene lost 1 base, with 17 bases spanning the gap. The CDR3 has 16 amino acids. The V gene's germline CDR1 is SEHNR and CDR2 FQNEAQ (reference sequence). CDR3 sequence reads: CASSPRTVPGNTEAFF. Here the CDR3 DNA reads TGTGCCAGCAGCCCCCGGACAGTACCAGGGAACACTGAAGCTTTCTTT.

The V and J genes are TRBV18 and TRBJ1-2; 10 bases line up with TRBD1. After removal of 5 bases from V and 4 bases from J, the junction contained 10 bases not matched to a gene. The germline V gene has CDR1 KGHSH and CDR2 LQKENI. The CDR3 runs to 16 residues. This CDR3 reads CASSAGTGVMSYGYTF. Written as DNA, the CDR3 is TGTGCCAGCTCAGCCGGGACAGGGGTAATGAGCTATGGCTACACCTTC. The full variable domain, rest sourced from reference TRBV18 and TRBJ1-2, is NAGVMQNPRHLVRRRGQEARLRCSPMKGHSHVYWYRQLPEEGLKFMVYLQKENIIDESGMPKERFSAEFPKEGPSILRIQQVVRGDSAAYFCASSAGTGVMSYGYTFGSGTRLTVV.